One and the same sample provided the 23 T cell receptor beta chains below, sequenced in a study of cytomegalovirus exposure and HLA in healthy donors. The PCR was carried out with 60 Vbeta primers and 13 Jbeta primers. Here immunoSEQ multiplex PCR was the method, and the copy in TCRdb shows in-frame clones only, minus some. The sample shows some 140,000 clones, roughly 74% of them seen only once. Input material: PBMCs. The receptors here all came from a man aged 18 to 30 in good health and CMV-seronegative.

The chain has TRBV5-4 and TRBJ2-1, with 12 bases lining up with TRBD1. Per the germline V gene, CDR1 is SGHNT and CDR2 is YYREEE (reference sequence). The CDR3 has 16 amino acids. V dropped 4 bases and J dropped 6; count of bases not matched to a gene: 8. The CDR3 protein is CASSPSGTGGLNEQFF. The CDR3 DNA is TGTGCCAGCAGCCCAAGCGGGACAGGGGGCCTCAATGAGCAGTTCTTC.

This clone was picked up a small number of times. The rearrangement joins TRBV10-2 to TRBJ2-2, with D perhaps TRBD2 (6 bases). Trimming shortened V by 10 bases and J by 5 bases, and 14 bases separated the two germline ends. This CDR3 comprises 13 residues. Germline V gene sequence: CDR1 WSHSY, CDR2 SAAADI. CDR3 region: CATYRDWTGELFF. In DNA form, the CDR3 reads TGCGCCACCTACCGGGACTGGACCGGGGAGCTGTTTTTT.

The rearrangement links TRBV9 to TRBJ1-2; the D gene is possibly TRBD1 (5 bases). Germline CDR1 SGDLS, CDR2 YYNGEE. CDR3 size: 16 residues. With 0 bases removed from V and 3 bases from J, the gap between germline ends came to 15 bases. In DNA, the CDR3 is TGTGCCAGCAGCGTAGACGAACGGCGGGGGGACTATGGCTACACCTTC. Its protein is CASSVDERRGDYGYTF.

V usage is TRBV27 and J usage is TRBJ1-2, with 10 bases fitting TRBD1. This CDR3 is built from 14 residues. The J segment lost 8 bases and the V segment lost 5 bases, leaving 8 bases of the junction unmatched. From germline, CDR1 is MNHEY and CDR2 SMNVEV (reference sequence). The CDR3 loop reads CASSAGTGVGGYTF. In DNA form, the CDR3 reads TGTGCCAGCAGTGCCGGGACAGGGGTAGGGGGCTACACCTTC.

V is TRBV5-1 and J is TRBJ1-2, with TRBD1 identical over 10 bases. Losses at the gene ends were 4 bases for V and 8 bases for J; bases not matched to a gene: 11. CDR1 and CDR2 from the germline V gene are SGHRS and YFSETQ. This CDR3 has 15 residues. Here the CDR3 reads CASSPEGQGFWGYTF. The CDR3 bases are TGCGCCAGCAGCCCGGAGGGACAGGGGTTTTGGGGCTACACCTTC.

The chain recombines TRBV25-1 with TRBJ2-7, with TRBD2 matching over 7 bases. From germline, CDR1 is MGHDK and CDR2 SYGVNS. CDR3 size: 11 residues. J lost 7 bases, V lost 6 bases, and 3 bases had no gene match. The CDR3 is CASSQGGEQYV. DNA for the CDR3: TGTGCCAGCAGCCAGGGAGGGGAGCAGTACGTC.

V usage is TRBV19 and J usage is TRBJ2-7, with 9 bases identical to TRBD1. Germline values: CDR1 LNHDA, CDR2 SQIVND (reference sequence). This CDR3 has 15 amino acids. Germline trimming cut 3 bases from V and 7 bases from J; bases unmatched to any gene: 10. The CDR3 is CASSMGGQGRGEQYF. CDR3 DNA sequence: TGTGCCAGTAGTATGGGAGGACAGGGGAGAGGGGAGCAGTACTTC.

V is TRBV6-1 and J is TRBJ1-1, with D perhaps TRBD1 (6 bases). Germline V CDR1 and CDR2: MNHNS, SASEGT. The CDR3 totals 13 residues. Trimming took 8 bases from V and 7 from J, leaving 17 bases between them. The CDR3 sequence: CASPRAGDGEAFF. CDR3 bases: TGTGCCAGCCCGAGGGCAGGGGATGGTGAAGCTTTCTTT.

The chain links TRBV9 to TRBJ2-1; 10 positions agree with TRBD1. The CDR3 has 15 residues. In germline, CDR1 is SGDLS, CDR2 YYNGEE. V shed 3 bases, J shed 10 bases, and the junction held 10 bases outside the gene matches. The CDR3 loop is CASSAGGDRGGEQFF. Written as DNA, the CDR3 is TGTGCCAGCAGCGCAGGGGGGGACAGGGGAGGCGAGCAGTTCTTC.

This clone was observed a few times. CDR3 bases: TGTGCCAGCAGTGTACCGACAGGGAACTATGGCTACACCTTC. Translation: CASSVPTGNYGYTF. The chain is built from TRBV6-1 and TRBJ1-2, with 7 bases fitting TRBD1. Per germline, CDR1 MNHNS and CDR2 SASEGT. V lost 4 bases, J lost 2 bases, and 4 bases stayed unmatched. The CDR3 loop spans 14 amino acids.

A few counts support this clone. The chain has TRBV5-4 and TRBJ1-1, with no clear D. Germline lookup yields CDR1 SGHNT and CDR2 YYREEE (reference sequence). The CDR3 covers 12 residues. Trimming removed 3 bases from V and 10 bases from J, with 13 bases in between. The CDR3 spells CASSWGIGGAFF. The CDR3 nucleotides read TGTGCCAGCAGCTGGGGTATTGGAGGAGCTTTCTTT.

This clone has a single count. V is TRBV2 and J is TRBJ2-7; 7 bases map to TRBD1. The J segment lost 2 bases and the V segment lost 6 bases, leaving 7 bases of the junction unmatched. The CDR3 is made up of 14 amino acids. Germline V CDR1 and CDR2: SNHLY, FYNNEI. CDR3 in amino acids: CASRRTGGTYEQYF. The CDR3 nucleotides read TGTGCCAGCAGGCGGACAGGTGGGACCTACGAGCAGTACTTC. The full variable domain, in which reference TRBV2 and TRBJ2-7 provide the parts outside the CDR3, is EPEVTQTPSHQVTQMGQEVILRCVPISNHLYFYWYRQILGQKVEFLVSFYNNEISEKSEIFDDQFSVERPDGSNFTLKIRSTKLEDSAMYFCASRRTGGTYEQYFGPGTRLTVT.

The chain combines TRBV28 with TRBJ1-6; 7 bases are a match to TRBD1. Germline CDR1 MDHEN, CDR2 SYDVKM. The CDR3 length is 15 residues. Trimming cost V 8 bases and J 7 bases; bases outside gene matches: 11. CDR3 sequence: CASWWGTVKNSPLHF. In nucleotides, the CDR3 is TGTGCCAGCTGGTGGGGGACAGTTAAAAATTCACCCCTCCACTTT.

Only one count was recorded for this clone. The rearrangement joins TRBV28 to TRBJ1-4; TRBD1 aligns across 8 bases. This CDR3 comprises 16 residues. After removal of 7 bases from V and 3 bases from J, the junction contained 10 bases not matched to a gene. CDR1 MDHEN and CDR2 SYDVKM come from the germline V gene. CDR3 sequence reads: CASTSGRGPANEKLFF. The CDR3 DNA reads as TGTGCCAGCACCTCGGGCAGGGGGCCGGCTAATGAAAAACTGTTTTTT.

The chain recombines TRBV19 with TRBJ1-1; a possible D gene is TRBD1 (6 bases). Germline-derived CDR1 and CDR2 are LNHDA and SQIVND (reference sequence). Trimming took off 9 bases at V and 5 bases at J, with 16 bases between the two ends. CDR3 length: 13 amino acids. The CDR3 nucleotides are TGTGCCAGCAGGGGTACCCCTCAAACTGAAGCTTTCTTT. This encodes CASRGTPQTEAFF.

Concerning this clone: The junction departs from germline at one end; a sequencing error may be responsible. V usage is TRBV7-9 and J usage is TRBJ2-7; 8 nucleotides agree with TRBD1. CDR3 length: 16 residues. Germline CDR1 is SEHNR and CDR2 is FQNEAQ (reference sequence). The CDR3 sequence: CSSSQHPGTGAYEQYF. DNA for the CDR3: TGTTCCAGCAGCCAACACCCTGGGACAGGAGCCTACGAGCAGTACTTC.

The V and J genes are TRBV5-4 and TRBJ2-3; the match to TRBD2 covers 11 bases. V shed 3 bases, J shed 4 bases, and the junction held 10 bases outside the gene matches. The CDR3 sequence is 17 residues long. Germline assignment: CDR1 SGHNT and CDR2 YYREEE (reference sequence). In DNA, the CDR3 is TGTGCCAGCAGCTGGGTCCGGGTTAGCGGGGGGGCAGATACGCAGTATTTT. This gives the protein CASSWVRVSGGADTQYF.

The CDR3 DNA sequence: TGTGCCTGGAGTTCTGGGACAGTGGGGGATACGCAGTATTTT. Translating gives CAWSSGTVGDTQYF. The chain joins TRBV30 to TRBJ2-3; TRBD1 aligns across 7 bases. The germline gives CDR1 GTSNPN, CDR2 SVGIG (reference sequence). CDR3 size: 14 residues. Trimming took 2 bases from V and 6 from J; bases not matched to a gene: 8. Combining the CDR3 with reference TRBV30 and TRBJ2-3 gives the whole variable domain SQTIHQWPATLVQPVGSPLSLECTVEGTSNPNLYWYRQAAGRGLQLLFYSVGIGQISSEVPQNLSASRPQDRQFILSSKKLLLSDSGFYLCAWSSGTVGDTQYFGPGTRLTVL.

This clone was counted only a few times. The chain couples TRBV5-5 to TRBJ2-7, with TRBD1 matching over 9 bases. The germline V gene encodes CDR1 SGHKS and CDR2 YYEKEE (reference sequence). V lost 4 bases, J lost 2 bases, and 7 bases stayed unmatched. The CDR3 spans 15 residues. This chain's CDR3 is CASSGGQGWTYEQYF. CDR3 nucleotide sequence: TGTGCCAGCAGCGGCGGACAGGGGTGGACCTACGAGCAGTACTTC.

This chain joins TRBV11-2 and TRBJ1-1; 8 nucleotides match TRBD1. CDR3 length: 16 amino acids. CDR1 is SGHAT and CDR2 is FQNNGV in the germline V gene. The J segment lost 0 bases and the V segment lost 5 bases, leaving 8 bases of the junction unmatched. For the CDR3, the DNA is TGTGCCAGCAGCCACCCGCGACAGGGGATGAACACTGAAGCTTTCTTT. Protein product: CASSHPRQGMNTEAFF.

This clone was seen more than once but under ten times. The chain combines TRBV5-1 with TRBJ1-2, with 11 bases identical to TRBD1. V lost 4 bases to trimming and J lost 8 bases; unmatched junction nucleotides: 13. This CDR3 region has 16 residues. The germline V gene encodes CDR1 SGHRS and CDR2 YFSETQ. CDR3 coding DNA: TGCGCCAGCAGCGCGACTCCCGGACAGGGGGCCGACGGCTACACCTTC. This gives the protein CASSATPGQGADGYTF.

Concerning this clone: One junction end disagrees with the germline gene, perhaps due to a read error. The V and J genes are TRBV19 and TRBJ2-2, with TRBD2 as a possible D gene (6 bases). The germline CDR1 and CDR2 sequences are LNHDA and SQIVND (reference sequence). This CDR3 is built from 15 residues. The CDR3 coding sequence is TGTGCCAGTGCACCTACCGGGGCGCGGACCGGGGGGCTGTTTTTT. Amino acid sequence: CASAPTGARTGGLFF.

The V gene is TRBV2, the J gene TRBJ2-7, with D unresolved. This CDR3 is 13 amino acids long. From germline, CDR1 is SNHLY and CDR2 FYNNEI. V gave up 1 base and J gave up 4 bases, with 8 bases separating them. The CDR3 DNA reads as TGTGCCAGCAGTGAAGGATGGCCGTACGAGCAGTACTTC. It translates to CASSEGWPYEQYF.